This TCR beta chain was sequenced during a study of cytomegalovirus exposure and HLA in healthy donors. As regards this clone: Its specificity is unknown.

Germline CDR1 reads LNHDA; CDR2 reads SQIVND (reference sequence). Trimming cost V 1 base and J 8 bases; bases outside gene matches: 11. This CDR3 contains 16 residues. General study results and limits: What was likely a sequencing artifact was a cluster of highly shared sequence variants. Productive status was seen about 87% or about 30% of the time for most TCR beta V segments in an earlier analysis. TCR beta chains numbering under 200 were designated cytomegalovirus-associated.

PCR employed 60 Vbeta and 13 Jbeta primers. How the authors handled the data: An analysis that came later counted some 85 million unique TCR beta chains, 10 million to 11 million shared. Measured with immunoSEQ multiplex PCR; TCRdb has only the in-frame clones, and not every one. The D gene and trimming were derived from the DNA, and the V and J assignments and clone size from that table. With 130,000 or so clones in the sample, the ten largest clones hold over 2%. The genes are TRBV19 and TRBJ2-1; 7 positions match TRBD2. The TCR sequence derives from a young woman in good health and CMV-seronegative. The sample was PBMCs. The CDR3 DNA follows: TGTGCCAGTAGTATAGTAGGAGGGAGGGCAGACGATGAGCAGTTCTTC. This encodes CASSIVGGRADDEQFF.